This note documents a single TCR beta chain sequence. Incorporation of UMIs carrying a 6-nucleotide sample barcode was performed by template switching. TCRdb reprocessed the 5' RACE reads; each CDR3 protein has one entry and no DNA is given. This sample's table reports some 200,000 distinct CDR3 sequences. The sample comes from a study of monozygotic twins with inflammatory bowel disease. Germline values: CDR1 DFQATT, CDR2 SNEGSKA (reference sequence). This CDR3 is 12 amino acids long. This chain joins TRBV20-1 and TRBJ1-2; the D call from TCRdb, TRBD1, cannot be confirmed without DNA. The sequencing sample was made of blood. The origin of this receptor is a human donor with ulcerative colitis or Crohn's disease, or a healthy co-twin of an affected twin (not recorded which). CDR3 protein: CSARGPGYGYTF.